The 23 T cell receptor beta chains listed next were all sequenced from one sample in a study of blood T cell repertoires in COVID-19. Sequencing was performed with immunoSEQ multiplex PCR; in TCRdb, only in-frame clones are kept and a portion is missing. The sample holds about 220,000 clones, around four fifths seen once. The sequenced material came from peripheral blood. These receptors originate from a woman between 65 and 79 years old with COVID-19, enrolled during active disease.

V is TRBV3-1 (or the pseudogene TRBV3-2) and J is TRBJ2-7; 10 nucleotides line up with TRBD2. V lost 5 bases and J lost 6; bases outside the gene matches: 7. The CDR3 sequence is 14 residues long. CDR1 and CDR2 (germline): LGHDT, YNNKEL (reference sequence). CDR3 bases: TGTGCCAGCAGCGGGGGGCTAGCGGGAGCCGAGCAGTACTTC. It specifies CASSGGLAGAEQYF.

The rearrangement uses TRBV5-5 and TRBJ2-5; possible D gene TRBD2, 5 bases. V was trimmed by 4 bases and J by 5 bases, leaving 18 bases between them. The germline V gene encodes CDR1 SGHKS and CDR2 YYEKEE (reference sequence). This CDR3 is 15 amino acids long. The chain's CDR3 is CASSLVTNPAETQYF. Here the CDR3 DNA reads TGTGCCAGCAGCCTTGTGACTAACCCCGCCGAGACCCAGTACTTC. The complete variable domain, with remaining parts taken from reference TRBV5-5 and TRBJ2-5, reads DAGVTQSPTHLIKTRGQQVTLRCSPISGHKSVSWYQQVLGQGPQFIFQYYEKEERGRGNFPDRFSARQFPNYSSELNVNALLLGDSALYLCASSLVTNPAETQYFGPGTRLLVL.

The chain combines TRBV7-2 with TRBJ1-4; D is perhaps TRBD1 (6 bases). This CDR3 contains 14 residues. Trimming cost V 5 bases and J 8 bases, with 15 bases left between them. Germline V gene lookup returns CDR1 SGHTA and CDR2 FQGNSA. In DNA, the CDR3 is TGTGCCAGCAGCCCGGGACACAGCCGGGAAAAACTGTTTTTT. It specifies CASSPGHSREKLFF.

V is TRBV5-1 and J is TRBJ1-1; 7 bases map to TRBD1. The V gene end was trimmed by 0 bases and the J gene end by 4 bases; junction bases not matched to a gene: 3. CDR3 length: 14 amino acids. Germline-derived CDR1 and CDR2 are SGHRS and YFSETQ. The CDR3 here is CASSLADRATEAFF. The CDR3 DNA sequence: TGCGCCAGCAGCTTGGCCGACAGGGCCACTGAAGCTTTCTTT.

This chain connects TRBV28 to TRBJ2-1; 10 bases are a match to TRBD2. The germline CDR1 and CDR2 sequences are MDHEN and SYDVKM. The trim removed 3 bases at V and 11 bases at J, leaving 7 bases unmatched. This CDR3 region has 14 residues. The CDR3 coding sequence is TGTGCCAGCAGTTTGGAAGCGGGAGGGCGCAAGCAGTTCTTC. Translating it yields CASSLEAGGRKQFF.

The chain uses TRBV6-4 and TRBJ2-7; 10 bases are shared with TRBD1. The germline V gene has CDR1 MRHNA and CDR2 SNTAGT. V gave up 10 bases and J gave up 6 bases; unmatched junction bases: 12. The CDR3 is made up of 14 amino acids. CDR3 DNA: TGTGCCACCTCAGGGGGGACAGGGGCCACCGAGCAGTACTTC. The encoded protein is CATSGGTGATEQYF.

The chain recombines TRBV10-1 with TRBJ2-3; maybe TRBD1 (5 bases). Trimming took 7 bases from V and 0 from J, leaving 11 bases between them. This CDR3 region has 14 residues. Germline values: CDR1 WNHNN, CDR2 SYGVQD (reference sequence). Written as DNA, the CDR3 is TGCGCCAGCAATCAGGGCACTAGCACAGATACGCAGTATTTT. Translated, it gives CASNQGTSTDTQYF.

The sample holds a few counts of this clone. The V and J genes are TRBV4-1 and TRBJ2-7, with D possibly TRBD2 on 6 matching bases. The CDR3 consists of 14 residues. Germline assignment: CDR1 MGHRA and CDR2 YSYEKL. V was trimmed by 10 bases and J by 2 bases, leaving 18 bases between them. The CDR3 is CANPNRGLTYEQYF. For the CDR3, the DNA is TGCGCCAACCCTAACCGGGGGTTAACCTACGAGCAGTACTTC.

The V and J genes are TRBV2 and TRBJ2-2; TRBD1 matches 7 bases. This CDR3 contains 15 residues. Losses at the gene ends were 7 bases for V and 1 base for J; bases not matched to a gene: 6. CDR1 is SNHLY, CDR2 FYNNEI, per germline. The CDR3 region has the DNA TGTGCCAGCACTATGCACAGGGGGAACACCGGGGAGCTGTTTTTT. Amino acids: CASTMHRGNTGELFF. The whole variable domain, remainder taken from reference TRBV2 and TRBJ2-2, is EPEVTQTPSHQVTQMGQEVILRCVPISNHLYFYWYRQILGQKVEFLVSFYNNEISEKSEIFDDQFSVERPDGSNFTLKIRSTKLEDSAMYFCASTMHRGNTGELFFGEGSRLTVL.

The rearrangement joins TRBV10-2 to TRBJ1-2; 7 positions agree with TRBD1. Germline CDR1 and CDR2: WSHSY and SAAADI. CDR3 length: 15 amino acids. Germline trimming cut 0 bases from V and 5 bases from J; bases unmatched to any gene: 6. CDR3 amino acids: CASSESSRGDYGYTF. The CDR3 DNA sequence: TGCGCCAGCAGTGAGTCGAGCAGGGGGGATTATGGCTACACCTTC.

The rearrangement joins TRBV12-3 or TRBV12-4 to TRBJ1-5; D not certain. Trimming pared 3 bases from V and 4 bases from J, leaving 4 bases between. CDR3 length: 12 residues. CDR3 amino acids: CASSLLNQPQHF. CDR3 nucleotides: TGTGCCAGCAGTTTGTTAAATCAGCCCCAGCATTTT.

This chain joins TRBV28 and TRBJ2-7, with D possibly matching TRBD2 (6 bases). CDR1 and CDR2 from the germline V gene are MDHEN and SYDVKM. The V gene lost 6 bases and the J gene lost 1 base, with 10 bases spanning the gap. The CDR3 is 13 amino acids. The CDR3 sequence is CASRVGGSYEQYF. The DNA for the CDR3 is TGTGCCAGCAGAGTTGGGGGGTCCTACGAGCAGTACTTC.

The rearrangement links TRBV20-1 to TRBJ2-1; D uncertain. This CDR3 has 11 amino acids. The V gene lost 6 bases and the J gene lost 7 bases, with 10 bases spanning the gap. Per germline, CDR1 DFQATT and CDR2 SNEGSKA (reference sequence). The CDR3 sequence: CSALSRNEQFF. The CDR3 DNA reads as TGCAGTGCCCTATCTCGGAATGAGCAGTTCTTC.

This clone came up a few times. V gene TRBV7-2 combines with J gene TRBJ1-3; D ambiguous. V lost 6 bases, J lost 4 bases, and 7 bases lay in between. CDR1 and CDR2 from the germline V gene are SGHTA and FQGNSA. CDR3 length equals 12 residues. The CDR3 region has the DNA TGTGCCAGCAGAAAGGAGGGAAACACCATATATTTT. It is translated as CASRKEGNTIYF.

The CDR3 sequence is CAISENPTHISYGYTF. In DNA form, the CDR3 reads TGTGCCATCAGTGAGAACCCGACACACATTTCCTATGGCTACACCTTC. The chain couples TRBV10-3 to TRBJ1-2; no clear D. The CDR3 has 16 residues. Looked up from germline, CDR1 is ENHRY and CDR2 is SYGVKD. V was pared by 2 bases and J by 4 bases, with 17 bases between.

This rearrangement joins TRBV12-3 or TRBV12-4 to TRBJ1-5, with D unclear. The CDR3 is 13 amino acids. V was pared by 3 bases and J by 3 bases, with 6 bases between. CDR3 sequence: CASSLRDNQPQHF. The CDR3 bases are TGTGCCAGCAGTTTGCGGGACAATCAGCCCCAGCATTTT.

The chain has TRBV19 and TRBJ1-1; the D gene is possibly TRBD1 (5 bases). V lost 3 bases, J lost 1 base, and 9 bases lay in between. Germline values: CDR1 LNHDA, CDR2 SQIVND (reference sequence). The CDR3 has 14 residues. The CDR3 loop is CASSMGGRNTEAFF. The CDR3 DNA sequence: TGTGCCAGTAGTATGGGGGGACGGAACACTGAAGCTTTCTTT.

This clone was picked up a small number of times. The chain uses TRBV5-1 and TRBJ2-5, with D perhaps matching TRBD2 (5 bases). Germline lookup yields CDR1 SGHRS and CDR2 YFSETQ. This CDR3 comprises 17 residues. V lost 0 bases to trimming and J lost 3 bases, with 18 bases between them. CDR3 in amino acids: CASSLGVLSGPEETQYF. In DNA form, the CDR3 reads TGCGCCAGCAGCTTGGGGGTATTAAGCGGCCCCGAAGAGACCCAGTACTTC.

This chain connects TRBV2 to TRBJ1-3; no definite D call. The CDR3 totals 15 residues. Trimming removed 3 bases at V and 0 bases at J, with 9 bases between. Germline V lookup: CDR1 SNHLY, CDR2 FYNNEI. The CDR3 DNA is TGTGCCAGCAGTGACCGACGGAGCTCTGGAAACACCATATATTTT. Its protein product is CASSDRRSSGNTIYF.

The chain's CDR3 is CASSSAGAGTNYGYTF. The DNA of the CDR3 is TGTGCCAGCAGTTCAGCCGGGGCAGGGACAAACTATGGCTACACCTTC. This sequence joins TRBV6-5 and TRBJ1-2, with a tentative D call TRBD1 (6 bases). This CDR3 has 16 residues. Germline lookup yields CDR1 MNHEY and CDR2 SVGAGI. V was cut by 4 bases and J by 2 bases, with 17 bases left in between.

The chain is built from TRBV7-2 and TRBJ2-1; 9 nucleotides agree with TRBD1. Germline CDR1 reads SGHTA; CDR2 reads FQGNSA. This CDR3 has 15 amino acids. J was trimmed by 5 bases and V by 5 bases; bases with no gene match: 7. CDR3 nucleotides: TGTGCCAGCAGCCCGGACAGGGGATCGAACAATGAGCAGTTCTTC. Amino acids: CASSPDRGSNNEQFF.

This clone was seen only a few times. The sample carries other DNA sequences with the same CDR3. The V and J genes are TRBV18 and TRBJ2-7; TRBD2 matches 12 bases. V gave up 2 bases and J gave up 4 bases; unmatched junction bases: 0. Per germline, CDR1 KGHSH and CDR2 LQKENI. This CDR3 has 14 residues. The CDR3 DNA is TGTGCCAGCTCACCAGGGACTAGCGGGTACGAGCAGTACTTC. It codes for CASSPGTSGYEQYF.

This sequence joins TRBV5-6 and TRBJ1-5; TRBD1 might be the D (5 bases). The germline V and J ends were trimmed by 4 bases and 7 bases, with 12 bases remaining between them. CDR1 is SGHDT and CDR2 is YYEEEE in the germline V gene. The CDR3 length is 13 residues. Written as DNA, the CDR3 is TGTGCCAGCAGCCCTTGGGGCCGGCAGCCCCAGCATTTT. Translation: CASSPWGRQPQHF.